This is a list of T cell receptor beta chains from one sample in a study of T cells in Graves' hyperthyroidism and ophthalmopathy. TCRdb ran MiXCR on the multiplex PCR reads and lists one entry per CDR3 protein. The sample consists of a few hundred thousand distinct CDR3 sequences, under 60% of them appearing once. Sequencing used peripheral blood or thyroid tissue (not recorded which). These receptors originate from a young woman with Graves' hyperthyroidism. CDR3s include the opening cysteine and the closing phenylalanine or tryptophan. A D gene is named only where the DNA matches it firmly. For some rows the clone size is stated as once, few or many, or as a class when expanded; others skip it.

d_call	v_call	j_call	clone_size	cdr3_nt	cdr3_aa
.	TRBV6-5	TRBJ1-2	many	TGTGCCAGCAGTTACATAGCAGGGGCGGGGTATGGCTACACCTTC	CASSYIAGAGYGYTF
TRBD1	TRBV20-1	TRBJ1-2	.	TGCAGTGCCCGGACAGGGGTCTACACCTTC	CSARTGVYTF
TRBD1	TRBV5-1	TRBJ1-2	once	TGCGCCGGCAGCTCGGGACAGGGTCACTATGGCTACACCTTC	CAGSSGQGHYGYTF
.	TRBV20-1	TRBJ1-1	once	TGCAGTGACGAGGGGGACCTTGAAGCTTTCTTT	CSDEGDLEAFF
TRBD1	TRBV24-1	TRBJ1-5	.	TGTGCCACCAGTGAAGACAGGGGGTCTCAAGAGACCCAGCATTTT	CATSEDRGSQETQHF
TRBD1	TRBV20-1	TRBJ1-6	many	TGCAGTCCTACAGGGGTAAATTCACCCCTCCACTTT	CSPTGVNSPLHF
.	TRBV25-1	TRBJ1-4	.	TGTGCTAGAGATCTTCCCGGCGGGAATGAAAAACTGTTTTTT	CARDLPGGNEKLFF
.	TRBV2	TRBJ1-1	.	TGTGCCAGCTCCGTGGGGAATAGTCGGACAATGAACACTGAAGCTTTCTTT	CASSVGNSRTMNTEAFF
.	TRBV2	TRBJ2-5	.	TGTGCCAGCAGTGAATCGGGGATTCAAGAGACCCAGTACTTC	CASSESGIQETQYF
.	TRBV2	TRBJ1-1	few	TGTGCCAGCAGTCATCGAGGACGGTTGAACACTGAAGCTTTCTTT	CASSHRGRLNTEAFF
TRBD1	TRBV24-1	TRBJ2-1	.	TGTGCCACCAGTGATTTTTCACAGGGGGCTGGTCCCTACAATGAGCAGTTCTTC	CATSDFSQGAGPYNEQFF
TRBD1	TRBV29-1	TRBJ1-1	.	TGCAGCGTTGAGGACAGGGGAACGAACACTGAAGCTTTCTTT	CSVEDRGTNTEAFF
.	TRBV6-1	TRBJ1-1	.	TGTGCCAGCAGTGACCAGGGGCGGCGGAACACTGAAGCTTTCTTT	CASSDQGRRNTEAFF
.	TRBV7-9	TRBJ1-1	.	TGTGCCAGCAGCTCCCAGGGGAAGGGTAGGACTGAAGCTTTCTTT	CASSSQGKGRTEAFF
.	TRBV7-2	TRBJ1-2	.	TGTGCCAGCAGTTCCCCCACGGGTCAGTACTATGGCTACACCTTC	CASSSPTGQYYGYTF
.	TRBV29-1	TRBJ2-7	few	TGCAGCGTTGTGTCCGGGGACTGGTACGAGCAGTACTTC	CSVVSGDWYEQYF
TRBD1	TRBV7-9	TRBJ2-3	few	TGTGCCAGCGGTTTGCAGGGGGAAGGGACAGATACGCAGTATTTT	CASGLQGEGTDTQYF
TRBD1	TRBV6-5	TRBJ2-7	many	TGTGCCAGCAGCCCGACCGGGACAGGGCCCGAGCAGTACTTC	CASSPTGTGPEQYF
.	TRBV7-2	TRBJ1-2	many	TGTGCCAGCAGCTTCGGCAGGGAGGGCTACGGCTACACCTTC	CASSFGREGYGYTF
.	TRBV12-3/TRBV12-4	TRBJ1-4	many	TGTGCCAGCAGTTTCCGGGGAGATGAAAAACTGTTTTTT	CASSFRGDEKLFF
TRBD1	TRBV7-3	TRBJ1-1	.	TGTGCCAGCAGCCCTGACAGGGATGTTGCTGAAGCTTTCTTT	CASSPDRDVAEAFF
TRBD1	TRBV7-9	TRBJ2-6	.	TGTGCCAGCAGCTTAGATCTCGGGACAGGCAACTCTGGGGCCAACGTCCTGACTTTC	CASSLDLGTGNSGANVLTF
.	TRBV29-1	TRBJ2-5	once	TGCAGCGTGGTAATTGGGCCGGGGGTGACCCAGTACTTC	CSVVIGPGVTQYF
.	TRBV7-9	TRBJ2-7	many	TGTGCCAGCAGCTTAGCAGGGGCCTACGAGCAGTACTTC	CASSLAGAYEQYF
.	TRBV29-1	TRBJ1-6	many	TGCAGCGTTAGCACCTCCTATAATTCACCCCTCCACTTT	CSVSTSYNSPLHF
.	TRBV20-1	TRBJ2-2	.	TGCAGTGCTAGCCGCCGGGGTGTAGACACCGGGGAGCTGCTTTTT	CSASRRGVDTGELLF
.	TRBV5-1	TRBJ1-5	many	TGCGCCAGGCCGGAACCGGGACCTCACCATAGCAATCAGCCCCAGCATTTT	CARPEPGPHHSNQPQHF
TRBD2	TRBV7-2	TRBJ2-5	many	TGTGCCAGCAGCTTAGGGACTAGCGGGAGGCCTACGGGGGAGACCCAGTACTTC	CASSLGTSGRPTGETQYF
.	TRBV5-1	TRBJ1-2	.	TGCGCCAGCAGATGGGACACTAACTATGGCTACACCTTC	CASRWDTNYGYTF
.	TRBV6-6	TRBJ2-7	.	TGTGCCAGCAGGGAAGATGGCTACAAGCAGTACTTC	CASREDGYKQYF
.	TRBV19	TRBJ1-5	.	TGTGCCTGGAGCATGCCCGACAGCTATAGCAATCAGCCCCAGCATTTT	CAWSMPDSYSNQPQHF
TRBD2	TRBV7-6	TRBJ2-7	few	TGTGCCAGCAGTTTCCCCCCCCCGGGACTAGCGGGGGTCGCCTACGAGCAGTACTTC	CASSFPPPGLAGVAYEQYF
TRBD1	TRBV3-1	TRBJ2-5	.	TGTGCCAGCAGCCAAGATATCCAAGGGGAAGGGGGCGACCAAGAGACCCAGTACTTC	CASSQDIQGEGGDQETQYF
TRBD1	TRBV25-1	TRBJ2-7	many	TGTGCCAGCAGTGAATCTCCGGGACAGTACTACGAGCAGTACTTC	CASSESPGQYYEQYF
.	TRBV20-1	TRBJ1-1	.	TGCAGTCCTCTCATCCCGAGGGCTGAAGCTTTCTTT	CSPLIPRAEAFF
.	TRBV29-1	TRBJ2-5	few	TGCAGCCCCGGCCGACAGTTTGGAGAGACCCAGTACTTC	CSPGRQFGETQYF
TRBD1	TRBV12-3/TRBV12-4	TRBJ1-4	.	TGTGCCAGCAGTGTAGGAGGGGGCGCGGCGACTGAAAAACTGTTTTTT	CASSVGGGAATEKLFF
.	TRBV2	TRBJ2-5	many	TGTGCCAGCACCCTTTCAGAGACCCAGTACTTC	CASTLSETQYF
.	TRBV15	TRBJ2-1	.	TGTGCCACCAGCACCCCAGGGAGAGCTGGCTACAATGAGCAGTTCTTC	CATSTPGRAGYNEQFF
.	TRBV5-1	TRBJ1-2	.	TGCGCCAGCCGGACGGGCGGGAAAGGCTACACCTTC	CASRTGGKGYTF